The rows below give T cell receptor beta chains drawn from one sample of a study of blood T cell repertoires in COVID-19. Method: immunoSEQ multiplex PCR; TCRdb's copy keeps in-frame clones and lacks some. In the table there are roughly 200,000 clones, 88% of which are singletons. Sequencing used peripheral blood. The receptors here all came from a woman aged 30 to 39 with acute or convalescent COVID-19. Each CDR3 is given with its conserved first and last residue. D genes are given only for firm matches. The listing skips clone size in some rows; elsewhere it reads once, few, many or a size class.

size: .
D: TRBD2
length: 14
J: TRBJ2-7
V: TRBV18
DNA: TGTGCCAGCTCAAGAGCGGGAGGCCCTTGGGAGCAGTACTTC
CDR3: CASSRAGGPWEQYF

size: .
D: .
length: 12
J: TRBJ2-2
V: TRBV19
DNA: TGTGCCAGTAGCGGGGATTCGGGGGAGCTGTTTTTT
CDR3: CASSGDSGELFF

size: .
D: .
length: 18
J: TRBJ2-5
V: TRBV15
DNA: TGTGCCACCAGCAGAGGTGAATCAACCGGGACACATGGGGAGACCCAGTACTTC
CDR3: CATSRGESTGTHGETQYF

size: .
D: TRBD1
length: 15
J: TRBJ2-5
V: TRBV24-1
DNA: TGTGCCACCAGTGACCCTGGACAGGGCCAAGAGACCCAGTACTTC
CDR3: CATSDPGQGQETQYF

size: once
D: .
length: 13
J: TRBJ2-1
V: TRBV6-6
DNA: TGTGCCAGCAGTTACCGAACACAAAATGAGCAGTTCTTC
CDR3: CASSYRTQNEQFF

size: once
D: TRBD2
length: 15
J: TRBJ2-1
V: TRBV19
DNA: TGTGCCAGTACCACTAGCGGGAGCTCCTACAATGAGCAGTTCTTC
CDR3: CASTTSGSSYNEQFF

size: .
D: .
length: 14
J: TRBJ1-3
V: TRBV5-1
DNA: TGCGCCAGCAGCTTGGAGAGCTCTGGAAACACCATATATTTT
CDR3: CASSLESSGNTIYF

size: .
D: .
length: 14
J: TRBJ2-2
V: TRBV2
DNA: TGTGCCAGCGAGTTGGAGGACTCAACCGGGGAGCTGTTTTTT
CDR3: CASELEDSTGELFF

size: .
D: TRBD2
length: 14
J: TRBJ2-7
V: TRBV7-2
DNA: TGTGCCAGCAGCTTAACTAGCGGGAGTGGCGAGCAGTACTTC
CDR3: CASSLTSGSGEQYF

size: .
D: TRBD1
length: 17
J: TRBJ1-6
V: TRBV4-1
DNA: TGCGCCAGCAGCCCCCGTACAGGGGAGTCCTATAATTCACCCCTCCACTTT
CDR3: CASSPRTGESYNSPLHF

size: .
D: TRBD2
length: 17
J: TRBJ2-3
V: TRBV5-1
DNA: TGCGCCAGCAGACGCGGGACTAGCGGGAGCCGGACAGATACGCAGTATTTT
CDR3: CASRRGTSGSRTDTQYF

size: few
D: .
length: 12
J: TRBJ1-4
V: TRBV10-3
DNA: TGTGCCATAGGCTCGAGCGACGAAAAACTGTTTTTT
CDR3: CAIGSSDEKLFF

size: .
D: TRBD1
length: 16
J: TRBJ2-2
V: TRBV5-4
DNA: TGTGCCAGCAGCTTGGGGCAGGGGGCAATGACCGGGGAGCTGTTTTTT
CDR3: CASSLGQGAMTGELFF

size: .
D: .
length: 16
J: TRBJ2-2
V: TRBV5-4
DNA: TGTGCCAGCAGCACGGGACTCCACGCGAACACCGGGGAGCTGTTTTTT
CDR3: CASSTGLHANTGELFF

size: .
D: TRBD1
length: 13
J: TRBJ2-3
V: TRBV28
DNA: TGTGCCAGCAGTTTAAAAATACAGGGGCAGCTCTATTTT
CDR3: CASSLKIQGQLYF

size: .
D: .
length: 12
J: TRBJ1-1
V: TRBV5-1
DNA: TGCGCCAGCATACAGGAGGGGTTTGAAGCTTTCTTT
CDR3: CASIQEGFEAFF

size: .
D: .
length: 15
J: TRBJ1-3
V: TRBV5-1
DNA: TGCGCCAGCAGCTACGGGTCCGCGGCCGGAAACACCATATATTTT
CDR3: CASSYGSAAGNTIYF

size: .
D: .
length: 17
J: TRBJ2-1
V: TRBV14
DNA: TGTGCCAGCAGCCAAGATGGGGGCCTGAGCTCCTACAATGAGCAGTTCTTC
CDR3: CASSQDGGLSSYNEQFF

size: .
D: TRBD1
length: 16
J: TRBJ2-4
V: TRBV5-4
DNA: TGTGCCAGCAGCTTTATGTTCGGGACAGGGGAAAACATTCAGTACTTC
CDR3: CASSFMFGTGENIQYF

size: .
D: .
length: 9
J: TRBJ2-3
V: TRBV20-1
DNA: TGCAGTGCCGAGCGGGCGCAGTATTTT
CDR3: CSAERAQYF

size: .
D: TRBD1
length: 18
J: TRBJ2-6
V: TRBV4-1
DNA: TGCGCCAGCAGCCAAACCCGGACAGGAACCTCTGGGGCCAACGTCCTGACTTTC
CDR3: CASSQTRTGTSGANVLTF

size: .
D: .
length: 13
J: TRBJ2-7
V: TRBV7-8
DNA: TGTGCCAGCAGCTATGACTCACAATACGAGCAGTACTTC
CDR3: CASSYDSQYEQYF

size: many
D: .
length: 15
J: TRBJ2-1
V: TRBV5-1
DNA: TGCGCCAGCAGCCTTCTCCAGGGGTGGGGAAATGAGCAGTTCTTC
CDR3: CASSLLQGWGNEQFF

size: .
D: TRBD2
length: 20
J: TRBJ2-5
V: TRBV27
DNA: TGTGCCAGCAGTTTATCCCGGACTAGCGGGGCTTGGGGTTACCAAGAGACCCAGTACTTC
CDR3: CASSLSRTSGAWGYQETQYF

size: once
D: TRBD2
length: 12
J: TRBJ2-3
V: TRBV6-1
DNA: TGTGCCAGCACTACTAGCGGGGGCACGCAGTATTTT
CDR3: CASTTSGGTQYF

size: .
D: .
length: 15
J: TRBJ1-1
V: TRBV18
DNA: TGTGCCAGCTCATCGGGATCGGTCGGTCGAGCTGAAGCTTTCTTT
CDR3: CASSSGSVGRAEAFF

size: .
D: .
length: 16
J: TRBJ2-7
V: TRBV7-2
DNA: TGTGCCAGCAGCTTATCTTTCCAGGGGAGCTCCTACGAGCAGTACTTC
CDR3: CASSLSFQGSSYEQYF

size: .
D: .
length: 14
J: TRBJ2-7
V: TRBV6-1
DNA: TGTGCCAGCAGTGAAAGTTCAAACAGAAACGAGCAGTACTTC
CDR3: CASSESSNRNEQYF

size: few
D: .
length: 14
J: TRBJ1-2
V: TRBV4-2
DNA: TGTGCCAGCAGCCCGTCGGGGTCTATGGGTGGCTACACCTTC
CDR3: CASSPSGSMGGYTF